The 17 T cell receptor beta chains given below trace back to one sample, sequenced in a study of molecular identifiers for immune sequencing clone quantification. MiXCR, applied by TCRdb to the PCR reads, yields one record per CDR3 protein. Among about 320,000 distinct CDR3 sequences listed, about a fifth were seen once. Sequencing was carried out using naive CD8+ T cells from blood, with Jurkat cell RNA spiked in. Subset here: FACS-sorted CD8+CD4-CCR7+CD45RA+ naive T cells. Receptor source: a human donor in good health. Some libraries in this study had Jurkat cell RNA spiked in.

This clonotype was seen at least ten times. The chain recombines TRBV25-1 with TRBJ1-5; a weak D match, TRBD1 (5 bases). This CDR3 contains 14 residues. The germline gives CDR1 MGHDK, CDR2 SYGVNS. V gave up 1 base and J gave up 9 bases, with 13 bases separating them. In DNA form, the CDR3 reads TGTGCCAGCAGTGAATCTATAGGGGCCGGGCCCCAGCATTTT. Translated: CASSESIGAGPQHF.

For this clonotype: A read error is possible here, since a much larger clone lies one base away. The chain carries TRBV4-1 and TRBJ2-7; TRBD1 might be the D (5 bases). The CDR3 spans 15 residues. Germline V gene data show CDR1 as MGHRA and CDR2 as YSYEKL. Between the trimmed V and J ends, which lost 4 bases and 0 bases, there was a span of 13 bases. The CDR3 nucleotides are TGCGCCAGCAGCCGAGAGAGACAGAGCTCCTACGAGCAGTACTTC. Translation: CASSRERQSSYEQYF.

Of note for this clonotype: This may be a read error, as it is one base from a much larger clone. The V gene is TRBV28, the J gene TRBJ2-7, with 7 positions matching TRBD2. The germline V gene has CDR1 MDHEN and CDR2 SYDVKM. This CDR3 has 15 amino acids. J lost 0 bases, V lost 8 bases, and 10 bases had no gene match. The CDR3 DNA follows: TGTGCCAGCGGCTTAGATCGGGACTACTCCTACGAGCAGTACTTC. It specifies CASGLDRDYSYEQYF.

This clonotype appeared many times. The chain links TRBV9 to TRBJ2-7, with D possibly being TRBD2 (6 bases). The length of the CDR3 is 15 residues. The V and J ends lost 0 bases and 0 bases respectively, with 10 bases between them. The V gene's germline CDR1 is SGDLS and CDR2 YYNGEE. The CDR3 DNA sequence: TGTGCCAGCAGCGTAGAAGGGACTGCCTCCTACGAGCAGTACTTC. It yields the protein CASSVEGTASYEQYF.

This clonotype has at least ten counts. The rearrangement links TRBV28 to TRBJ1-6, with a tentative D call TRBD1 (6 bases). Between the trimmed V and J ends, which lost 1 base and 4 bases, there was a span of 8 bases. CDR3 length: 15 amino acids. The germline CDR1 and CDR2 sequences are MDHEN and SYDVKM. CDR3 bases: TGTGCCAGCAGTTTATCGCAGGGGTATAATTCACCCCTCCACTTT. It encodes CASSLSQGYNSPLHF.

Many counts were recorded for this clonotype. The V call is TRBV29-1, the J call TRBJ1-3, with D possibly matching TRBD1 (6 bases). The CDR3 extends over 15 amino acids. V was shortened by 0 bases and J by 1 base, with 10 bases between the two germline ends. Germline V gene lookup returns CDR1 SQVTM and CDR2 ANQGSEA. CDR3 DNA sequence: TGCAGCGTTGAAGATTGGACAGTTTCTGGAAACACCATATATTTT. This translates into CSVEDWTVSGNTIYF.

Many counts were recorded for this clonotype. This chain links TRBV7-8 with TRBJ1-5; D is possibly TRBD1 (6 bases). Germline V CDR1 and CDR2: SGHVS, FQNEAQ. V lost 5 bases and J 0 bases, leaving 11 bases between the germline ends. This CDR3 is built from 15 residues. In DNA, the CDR3 is TGTGCCAGCAGCACCGGGACAATTAGCAATCAGCCCCAGCATTTT. Residues: CASSTGTISNQPQHF.

Turning to this clonotype: With a much larger clone just one base away, this may be a read error. V is TRBV7-8 and J is TRBJ2-5, with D unclear. The CDR3 is 15 residues long. Germline CDR1 reads SGHVS; CDR2 reads FQNEAQ. CDR3 loop: CASSLASGHQGTQYF. In DNA, the CDR3 is TGTGCCAGCAGCTTAGCGTCAGGTCACCAAGGGACCCAGTACTTC.

About this clonotype itself: This may be a read error, as it is one base from a much larger clone. This chain connects TRBV10-3 to TRBJ2-5, with D possibly TRBD1 on 7 matching bases. The CDR3 covers 13 residues. Germline lookup yields CDR1 ENHRY and CDR2 SYGVKD. The CDR3 region is CGIRGDSKETQYF. CDR3 nucleotide sequence: TGTGGCATCAGGGGGGACAGTAAAGAGACCCAGTACTTC.

This clonotype has more than one count but fewer than ten. The V call is TRBV7-9, the J call TRBJ2-7, with 10 bases matching TRBD1. This CDR3 has 15 amino acids. Trimming removed 1 base from V and 6 bases from J; junction bases left unmatched: 6. Germline V lookup: CDR1 SEHNR, CDR2 FQNEAQ (reference sequence). The CDR3 here is CASSLGRTGGSEQYF. The CDR3 region has the DNA TGTGCCAGCAGCTTAGGAAGGACAGGGGGGAGCGAGCAGTACTTC.

This clonotype appeared many times. This chain uses TRBV13 with TRBJ2-3; D gene unclear. Trimming took 3 bases from V and 5 from J, leaving 6 bases between them. The CDR3 has 12 amino acids. Germline V gene lookup returns CDR1 PRHDT and CDR2 FYEKMQ (reference sequence). This CDR3 reads CASSFEEDTQYF. CDR3 coding DNA: TGTGCCAGCAGCTTCGAAGAAGATACGCAGTATTTT.

About this clonotype itself: Being one base from a much bigger clone, this may be a read error. The gene calls are TRBV7-6 and TRBJ2-3; 11 bases fit TRBD2. Germline CDR1 is SGHVS and CDR2 is FNYEAQ. This CDR3 contains 17 residues. The trim removed 0 bases at V and 4 bases at J, leaving 6 bases unmatched. CDR3: CASSLATSGNRADTQYF. DNA for the CDR3: TGTGCCAGCAGCTTAGCGACTAGCGGGAATCGGGCAGATACGCAGTATTTT.

This clonotype was observed at least ten times. This sequence joins TRBV7-6 and TRBJ1-1; 9 bases match TRBD1. CDR1 is SGHVS and CDR2 is FNYEAQ in the germline V gene. The CDR3 covers 13 residues. V was clipped by 8 bases and J by 2 bases; unmatched bases: 3. Here the CDR3 DNA reads TGTGCCAGCTCGGGACAGGGAAACACTGAAGCTTTCTTT. Protein product: CASSGQGNTEAFF.

There are many counts of this clonotype. The chain joins TRBV7-2 to TRBJ1-1; D is possibly TRBD1 (5 bases). This CDR3 spans 14 amino acids. Per germline, CDR1 SGHTA and CDR2 FQGNSA. Trimming cost V 9 bases and J 4 bases, with 18 bases left between them. The CDR3 here is CASLLGDLGTEAFF. CDR3 DNA: TGTGCCAGTCTTTTAGGGGACCTAGGCACTGAAGCTTTCTTT.

The table lists this clonotype with many counts. The chain uses TRBV20-1 and TRBJ1-5; D is undetermined. Trimming cost V 2 bases and J 4 bases, with 12 bases left between them. The V gene's germline CDR1 is DFQATT and CDR2 SNEGSKA (reference sequence). The CDR3 spans 14 residues. CDR3 amino acids: CSARFGRMNQPQHF. The CDR3 DNA sequence: TGCAGTGCTAGATTCGGCAGAATGAATCAGCCCCAGCATTTT.

On this clonotype: One base away lies a much larger clone, so this may be a sequencing read error. The chain couples TRBV27 to TRBJ1-1, with 10 positions matching TRBD1. In germline, CDR1 is MNHEY, CDR2 SMNVEV (reference sequence). CDR3 size: 15 residues. V was pared by 5 bases and J by 4 bases, with 7 bases of the junction left unmatched. The CDR3 is CASSPWTGGITEAFF. CDR3 DNA: TGTGCCAGCAGTCCTTGGACAGGGGGAATCACTGAAGCTTTCTTT.

This clonotype was detected many times. This chain uses TRBV11-2 with TRBJ2-1, with TRBD2 matching over 7 bases. Germline V CDR1 and CDR2: SGHAT, FQNNGV. V was pared by 0 bases and J by 10 bases, with 3 bases of the junction left unmatched. There are 13 residues in the CDR3. DNA for the CDR3: TGTGCCAGCAGCTTAGAACCGGGAGGAGAGCAGTTCTTC. It translates to CASSLEPGGEQFF.